The 31 T cell receptor beta chains below come from one sample, sequenced in a study of blood T cell repertoires in COVID-19. The method was immunoSEQ multiplex PCR; TCRdb's version includes in-frame clones alone and lacks a portion of them. The data contain approximately 46,000 clones, approximately 86% of them singletons. The material sequenced was peripheral blood. These receptors originate from a woman between 65 and 79 years old with acute or convalescent COVID-19.

V usage is TRBV11-2 and J usage is TRBJ2-1, with D perhaps TRBD2 (5 bases). There are 15 residues in the CDR3. Germline assignment: CDR1 SGHAT and CDR2 FQNNGV. V lost 5 bases, J lost 5 bases, and 16 bases lay in between. The chain's CDR3 is CASSRWTGSNNEQFF. The CDR3 bases are TGTGCCAGCAGCCGGTGGACTGGAAGTAACAATGAGCAGTTCTTC.

The CDR3 DNA reads TGTGCCAGCAGCGGGTGGGACACTGAAGCTTTCTTT. It yields the protein CASSGWDTEAFF. The chain couples TRBV6-5 to TRBJ1-1; D call uncertain. Germline V CDR1 and CDR2: MNHEY, SVGAGI. CDR3 length: 12 amino acids. V was trimmed by 6 bases and J by 3 bases, leaving 8 bases between them.

The chain combines TRBV5-8 with TRBJ2-7, with 9 positions matching TRBD1. Trimming took 4 bases from V and 7 from J; bases not matched to a gene: 6. There are 13 residues in the CDR3. CDR1 SGHTS and CDR2 YDEGEE come from the germline V gene. CDR3 in DNA: TGTGCCAGCAGCCGGGACAGGGTCCGAGAGCAGTACTTC. Its translation is CASSRDRVREQYF.

The V call is TRBV10-3, the J call TRBJ2-3; D is unresolved. Germline V CDR1 and CDR2: ENHRY, SYGVKD. V was cut by 3 bases and J by 14 bases, with 3 bases left in between. The CDR3 spans 8 residues. In DNA, the CDR3 is TGTGCCATCAGTGATCGGTATTTT. This sequence encodes CAISDRYF.

Details on this clone: The junction departs from germline at one end; a sequencing error may be responsible. J is TRBJ2-1 and V is TRBV7-7, with 9 bases aligning to TRBD2. Per the germline V gene, CDR1 is SSHAT and CDR2 is FNYEAQ (reference sequence). This CDR3 is built from 13 residues. CDR3 coding DNA: TGTGCTAGCAGCTTAAGGCTAGCGGGGGAGCAGTTCTTC. Its translation: CASSLRLAGEQFF. The full variable domain, its missing parts supplied by reference TRBV7-7 and TRBJ2-1, is GAGVSQSPRYKVTKRGQDVTLRCDPISSHATLYWYQQALGQGPEFLTYFNYEAQPDKSGLPSDRFSAERPEGSISTLTIQRTEQRDSAMYRCASSLRLAGEQFFGPGTRLTVL.

The V gene is TRBV5-1, the J gene TRBJ2-1; 7 positions match TRBD2. CDR1 SGHRS and CDR2 YFSETQ come from the germline V gene. The CDR3 has 16 residues. The ends lost 0 bases at V and 8 bases at J; junction bases unmatched: 11. CDR3 sequence: CASSLGAGEKRDEQFF. In nucleotides, the CDR3 is TGCGCCAGCAGCTTGGGGGCGGGAGAGAAACGAGATGAGCAGTTCTTC.

The chain couples TRBV5-4 to TRBJ2-2; TRBD1 matches at 10 bases. The CDR3 consists of 15 residues. After removal of 4 bases from V and 6 bases from J, the junction contained 6 bases not matched to a gene. Germline CDR1 is SGHNT and CDR2 is YYREEE (reference sequence). The DNA for the CDR3 is TGTGCCAGCAGCCAGGACAGGGGGGCGTCCGGGGAGCTGTTTTTT. Translation: CASSQDRGASGELFF. Based on the CDR3 plus reference TRBV5-4 and TRBJ2-2, the full variable domain is ETGVTQSPTHLIKTRGQQVTLRCSSQSGHNTVSWYQQALGQGPQFIFQYYREEENGRGNFPPRFSGLQFPNYSSELNVNALELDDSALYLCASSQDRGASGELFFGEGSRLTVL.

The chain carries TRBV11-1 and TRBJ2-1; TRBD2 is a possible D gene (6 bases). CDR1 SGHAT and CDR2 FQDESV come from the germline V gene (reference sequence). The V end lost 2 bases, the J end lost 15 bases, and 14 bases lay between the germline ends. There are 12 residues in the CDR3. The CDR3 region is CASSLTGVSSFF. DNA of the CDR3: TGTGCCAGCAGCTTAACGGGGGTCTCTTCGTTCTTC.

This chain connects TRBV27 to TRBJ2-7; tentative D call: TRBD2 (5 bases). V was cut by 2 bases and J by 5 bases, with 10 bases left in between. The germline CDR1 and CDR2 sequences are MNHEY and SMNVEV (reference sequence). CDR3 length: 13 amino acids. This CDR3 is CASSLQERHEQYF. The DNA of the CDR3 is TGTGCCAGCAGTTTACAGGAGCGGCACGAGCAGTACTTC.

This clone has just one count. The V and J genes are TRBV6-5 and TRBJ2-7, with D perhaps matching TRBD2 (5 bases). The V and J ends lost 6 bases and 0 bases respectively, with 9 bases between them. The CDR3 is 13 residues long. Germline V lookup: CDR1 MNHEY, CDR2 SVGAGI. CDR3 sequence reads: CASSSGFSYEQYF. CDR3 nucleotides: TGTGCCAGCAGCAGCGGTTTCTCCTACGAGCAGTACTTC.

This chain connects TRBV6-5 to TRBJ1-5, with 7 bases matching TRBD1. Germline lookup yields CDR1 MNHEY and CDR2 SVGAGI. The V and J ends lost 2 bases and 3 bases, in that order; junction bases with no gene match: 1. The CDR3 covers 14 residues. The CDR3 DNA reads TGTGCCAGCAGTTACCAGGGGGACAATCAGCCCCAGCATTTT. This gives the protein CASSYQGDNQPQHF.

The chain uses TRBV7-6 and TRBJ2-3; D is perhaps TRBD1 (6 bases). Between the trimmed V and J ends, which lost 1 base and 2 bases, there was a span of 10 bases. Germline V gene lookup returns CDR1 SGHVS and CDR2 FNYEAQ. The CDR3 spans 15 residues. CDR3 in amino acids: CASSLGPGDTDTQYF. The CDR3 DNA reads TGTGCCAGCAGCTTAGGTCCAGGGGACACAGATACGCAGTATTTT.

This clone was seen just once. The chain is built from TRBV19 and TRBJ1-1, with 11 bases matching TRBD1. The CDR3 loop spans 12 amino acids. V was pared by 6 bases and J by 6 bases, with 0 bases of the junction left unmatched. Germline values: CDR1 LNHDA, CDR2 SQIVND (reference sequence). The CDR3 nucleotides are TGTGCCAGTAGGGGACAGGGGGCTGAAGCTTTCTTT. Translated, it gives CASRGQGAEAFF.

This clone was detected only a few times. The V call is TRBV12-3 or TRBV12-4, the J call TRBJ1-1; a weak D match, TRBD1 (5 bases). V was pared by 1 base and J by 12 bases, with 9 bases between. The CDR3 has 11 amino acids. The CDR3 DNA reads TGTGCCAGCAGTTTAGGGCAGGGAACTTTCTTT. Translation: CASSLGQGTFF.

The chain recombines TRBV18 with TRBJ2-7, with 9 bases fitting TRBD1. The J segment lost 2 bases and the V segment lost 4 bases, leaving 3 bases of the junction unmatched. CDR1 and CDR2 (germline): KGHSH, LQKENI. The CDR3 totals 14 residues. The CDR3 spells CASSRGQGTYEQYF. CDR3 DNA: TGTGCCAGCTCACGAGGACAGGGGACCTACGAGCAGTACTTC.

The chain has TRBV25-1 and TRBJ2-5; 8 bases align to TRBD2. CDR3 size: 15 residues. Per the germline V gene, CDR1 is MGHDK and CDR2 is SYGVNS. Trimming took 1 base from V and 3 from J; bases not matched to a gene: 4. For the CDR3, the DNA is TGTGCCAGCAGTGAATGGGTAGCGGGAAAAGAGACCCAGTACTTC. Translating it yields CASSEWVAGKETQYF.

The chain recombines TRBV9 with TRBJ1-5; TRBD1 matches 7 bases. Germline loops: CDR1 SGDLS, CDR2 YYNGEE. Trimming at V came to 1 base and at J to 5 bases, leaving 0 bases not matched to a gene. CDR3 length: 13 residues. CDR3 amino acids: CASSVQGDQPQHF. The CDR3, as DNA: TGTGCCAGCAGCGTACAGGGGGATCAGCCCCAGCATTTT.

V gene TRBV7-2 combines with J gene TRBJ1-2, with D possibly TRBD1 on 5 matching bases. Between the trimmed V and J ends, which lost 1 base and 4 bases, there was a span of 10 bases. The CDR3 is made up of 14 amino acids. CDR1 and CDR2 from the germline V gene are SGHTA and FQGNSA. The CDR3, as DNA: TGTGCCAGCAGCTTAGGACAGTCACTCTATGGCTACACCTTC. Amino acids: CASSLGQSLYGYTF.

The V gene is TRBV3-1 (or the pseudogene TRBV3-2), the J gene TRBJ2-2; D is unclear. Germline values: CDR1 LGHDT, CDR2 YNNKEL (reference sequence). Trimming stripped 1 base from V and 7 bases from J, with 7 bases between. This CDR3 has 13 amino acids. The CDR3 loop is CASSQVLVGELFF. The CDR3 nucleotides are TGTGCCAGCAGCCAAGTCCTAGTCGGGGAGCTGTTTTTT.

The CDR3 protein is CASSKVSLRAGHNSPLHF. In nucleotides, the CDR3 is TGTGCCAGCAGCAAAGTAAGTCTCAGAGCAGGGCATAATTCACCCCTCCACTTT. The chain combines TRBV21-1 with TRBJ1-6; the table's D call TRBD1 went unverified against the DNA. TRBV21-1 is listed as a pseudogene. The CDR3 covers 18 residues.

In this sample, this clone turned up a few times. This chain connects TRBV19 to TRBJ1-6; D is ambiguous. V lost 7 bases, J lost 5 bases, and 12 bases lay in between. This CDR3 has 14 amino acids. Per germline, CDR1 LNHDA and CDR2 SQIVND (reference sequence). CDR3 coding DNA: TGTGCCAGTACCCTCGGACTAAATAATTCACCCCTCCACTTT. It yields the protein CASTLGLNNSPLHF.

V and J are TRBV6-4 and TRBJ2-3, with TRBD2 matching over 7 bases. The CDR3 consists of 14 residues. Germline V gives CDR1 MRHNA, CDR2 SNTAGT. With 5 bases clipped from V and 0 bases from J, the junction kept 2 bases outside the gene matches. The DNA of the CDR3 is TGTGCCAGCAGTCCGGGACTAAGCACAGATACGCAGTATTTT. Its translation is CASSPGLSTDTQYF.

This rearrangement joins TRBV19 to TRBJ2-7; D might be TRBD2 (6 bases). The CDR3 loop spans 14 amino acids. The ends were cut back, 4 bases at V and 3 bases at J, with 13 bases in the middle. CDR1 and CDR2 from the germline V gene are LNHDA and SQIVND (reference sequence). CDR3 sequence (DNA): TGTGCCAGTAGTAGTCGACTAGGGGACTACGAGCAGTACTTC. This gives the protein CASSSRLGDYEQYF.

The CDR3 nucleotides read TGTGCCAGCAGCTTGGGGTCCGGGACACTTAGCTACACCTTC. This gives the protein CASSLGSGTLSYTF. The J gene is TRBJ1-2, the V gene TRBV5-4; tentative D call: TRBD1 (6 bases). The germline gives CDR1 SGHNT, CDR2 YYREEE (reference sequence). This CDR3 region has 14 residues. Trimming removed 0 bases from V and 9 bases from J, with 15 bases in between. Looking up the rest from reference TRBV5-4 and TRBJ1-2 gives the full variable domain: ETGVTQSPTHLIKTRGQQVTLRCSSQSGHNTVSWYQQALGQGPQFIFQYYREEENGRGNFPPRFSGLQFPNYSSELNVNALELDDSALYLCASSLGSGTLSYTFGSGTRLTVV.

This chain connects TRBV10-3 to TRBJ1-1, with unresolved D. Trimming took off 3 bases at V and 2 bases at J, with 10 bases between the two ends. Per germline, CDR1 ENHRY and CDR2 SYGVKD. This CDR3 comprises 14 residues. The CDR3 loop reads CAISDGVPNTEAFF. CDR3 in DNA: TGTGCCATCAGTGACGGGGTTCCTAACACTGAAGCTTTCTTT.

The chain uses TRBV6-1 and TRBJ1-2; 7 positions agree with TRBD1. Looked up from germline, CDR1 is MNHNS and CDR2 is SASEGT. The CDR3 has 12 residues. V lost 2 bases and J lost 13; bases outside the gene matches: 7. The CDR3 DNA sequence: TGTGCCAGCAGTGAAATCAGGGACAGCATCACCTTC. This codes for CASSEIRDSITF.

This rearrangement joins TRBV5-5 to TRBJ2-7, with 7 bases that match TRBD2. In germline, CDR1 is SGHKS, CDR2 YYEKEE (reference sequence). The CDR3 has 15 residues. Trimming cost V 2 bases and J 4 bases; bases outside gene matches: 9. The CDR3 region has the DNA TGTGCCAGCAGCTTACGACCGGGACTATCGTACGAGCAGTACTTC. Translated, it gives CASSLRPGLSYEQYF.

The genes are TRBV29-1 and TRBJ2-1; 9 bases align to TRBD2. V shed 4 bases and J 9 bases; nucleotides not matched to a gene: 7. CDR3 length equals 13 residues. CDR1 is SQVTM and CDR2 is ANQGSEA in the germline V gene. The CDR3 loop is CSVGLSGSIEQFF. The CDR3 region has the DNA TGCAGCGTTGGACTTAGCGGGAGTATTGAGCAGTTCTTC.

This sequence joins TRBV28 and TRBJ1-4; a possible D gene is TRBD1 (6 bases). The germline gives CDR1 MDHEN, CDR2 SYDVKM. Trimming left V 6 bases short and J 2 bases short, with 10 bases between. The CDR3 is made up of 14 amino acids. The CDR3 bases are TGTGCCAGCAGCCAAAGGGGGACTAATGAAAAACTGTTTTTT. It yields the protein CASSQRGTNEKLFF.

The chain has TRBV19 and TRBJ1-2, with a possible D match to TRBD1 (6 bases). This CDR3 region has 13 residues. CDR1 is LNHDA and CDR2 is SQIVND in the germline V gene (reference sequence). Trimming cost V 8 bases and J 4 bases, with 14 bases left between them. CDR3 DNA sequence: TGTGCCAGTCTTACAGGGAATTCCTATGGCTACACCTTC. Its translation: CASLTGNSYGYTF.

This clone was picked up a small number of times. The chain carries TRBV3-1 (or the pseudogene TRBV3-2) and TRBJ2-7, with 13 bases that match TRBD2. This CDR3 spans 16 amino acids. J lost 2 bases, V lost 4 bases, and 5 bases had no gene match. The germline CDR1 and CDR2 sequences are LGHDT and YNNKEL (reference sequence). The CDR3: CASSLQLAGGAYEQYF. The CDR3 DNA reads as TGTGCCAGCAGCCTCCAACTAGCGGGAGGGGCCTACGAGCAGTACTTC.